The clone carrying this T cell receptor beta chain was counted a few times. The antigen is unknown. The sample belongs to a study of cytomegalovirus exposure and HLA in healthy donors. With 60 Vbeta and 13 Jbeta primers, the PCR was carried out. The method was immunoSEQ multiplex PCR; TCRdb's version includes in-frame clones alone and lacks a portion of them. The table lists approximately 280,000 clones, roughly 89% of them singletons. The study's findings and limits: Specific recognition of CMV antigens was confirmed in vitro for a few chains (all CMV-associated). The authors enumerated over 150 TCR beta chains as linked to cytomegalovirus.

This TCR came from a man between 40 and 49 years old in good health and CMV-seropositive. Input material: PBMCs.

The CDR3 is CASRQTGAAYEQYF. In DNA form, the CDR3 reads TGCGCCAGCAGGCAGACAGGGGCCGCCTACGAGCAGTACTTC. The rearrangement links TRBV5-1 to TRBJ2-7; 8 bases map to TRBD1. V was pared by 5 bases and J by 2 bases, with 6 bases of the junction left unmatched. Per germline, CDR1 SGHRS and CDR2 YFSETQ. The length of the CDR3 is 14 residues.